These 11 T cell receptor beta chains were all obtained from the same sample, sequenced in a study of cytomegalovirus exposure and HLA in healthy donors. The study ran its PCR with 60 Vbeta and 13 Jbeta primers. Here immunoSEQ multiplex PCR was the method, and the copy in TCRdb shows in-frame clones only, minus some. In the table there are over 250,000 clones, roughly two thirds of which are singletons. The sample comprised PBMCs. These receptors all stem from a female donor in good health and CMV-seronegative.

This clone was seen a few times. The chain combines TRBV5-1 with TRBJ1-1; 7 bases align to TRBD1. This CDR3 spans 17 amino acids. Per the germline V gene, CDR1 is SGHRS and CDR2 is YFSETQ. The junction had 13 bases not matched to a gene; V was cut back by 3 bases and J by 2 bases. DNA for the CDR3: TGCGCCAGCAGCTCCGTGACAGGGACTGACAGTAACACTGAAGCTTTCTTT. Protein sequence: CASSSVTGTDSNTEAFF.

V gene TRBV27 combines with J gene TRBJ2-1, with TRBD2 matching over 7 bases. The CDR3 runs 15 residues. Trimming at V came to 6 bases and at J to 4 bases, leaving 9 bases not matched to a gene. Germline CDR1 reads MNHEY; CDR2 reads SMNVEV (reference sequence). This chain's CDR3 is CASRGRLADYNEQFF. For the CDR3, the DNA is TGTGCCAGCAGGGGCAGACTAGCAGATTACAATGAGCAGTTCTTC.

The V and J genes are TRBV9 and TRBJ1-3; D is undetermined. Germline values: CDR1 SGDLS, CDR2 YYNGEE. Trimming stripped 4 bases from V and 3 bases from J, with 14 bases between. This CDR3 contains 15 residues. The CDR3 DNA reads TGTGCCAGCAGCCCCCCCACTATGGGTGGAAACACCATATATTTT. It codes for CASSPPTMGGNTIYF.

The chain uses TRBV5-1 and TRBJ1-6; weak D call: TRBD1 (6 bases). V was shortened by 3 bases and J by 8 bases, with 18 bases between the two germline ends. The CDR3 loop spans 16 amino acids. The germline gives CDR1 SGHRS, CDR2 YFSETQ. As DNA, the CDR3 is TGCGCCAGCAGCTCGAACGGGAACAGGGTTTATTCACCCCTCCACTTT. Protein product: CASSSNGNRVYSPLHF.

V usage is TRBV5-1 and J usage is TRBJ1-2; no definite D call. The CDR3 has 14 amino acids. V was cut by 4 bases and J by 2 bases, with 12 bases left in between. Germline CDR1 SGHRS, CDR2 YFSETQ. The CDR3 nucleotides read TGCGCCAGCAGCCCACTGGGCCAGAACTATGGCTACACCTTC. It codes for CASSPLGQNYGYTF.

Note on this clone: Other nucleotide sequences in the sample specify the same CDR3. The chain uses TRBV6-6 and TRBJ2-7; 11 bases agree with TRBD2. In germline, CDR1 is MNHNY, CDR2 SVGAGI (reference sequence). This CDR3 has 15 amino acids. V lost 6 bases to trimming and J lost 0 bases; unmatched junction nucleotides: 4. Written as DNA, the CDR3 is TGTGCCAGCAGCCCCGGGACTAGCGGCTCCTACGAGCAGTACTTC. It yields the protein CASSPGTSGSYEQYF.

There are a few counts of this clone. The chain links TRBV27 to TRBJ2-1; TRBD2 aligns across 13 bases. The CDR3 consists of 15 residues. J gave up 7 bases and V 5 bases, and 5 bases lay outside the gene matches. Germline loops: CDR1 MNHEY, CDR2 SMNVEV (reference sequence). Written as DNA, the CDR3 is TGTGCCAGCAGTGAGGGGACTAGCGGGACAAATGAGCAGTTCTTC. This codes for CASSEGTSGTNEQFF.

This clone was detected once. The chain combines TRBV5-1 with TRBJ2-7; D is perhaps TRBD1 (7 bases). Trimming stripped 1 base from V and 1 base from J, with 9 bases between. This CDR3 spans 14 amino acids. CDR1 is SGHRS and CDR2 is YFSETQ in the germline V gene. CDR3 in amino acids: CASSLQGGSYEQYF. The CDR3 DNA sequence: TGCGCCAGCAGCTTGCAGGGGGGATCCTACGAGCAGTACTTC. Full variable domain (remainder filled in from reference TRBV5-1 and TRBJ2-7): KAGVTQTPRYLIKTRGQQVTLSCSPISGHRSVSWYQQTPGQGLQFLFEYFSETQRNKGNFPGRFSGRQFSNSRSEMNVSTLELGDSALYLCASSLQGGSYEQYFGPGTRLTVT.

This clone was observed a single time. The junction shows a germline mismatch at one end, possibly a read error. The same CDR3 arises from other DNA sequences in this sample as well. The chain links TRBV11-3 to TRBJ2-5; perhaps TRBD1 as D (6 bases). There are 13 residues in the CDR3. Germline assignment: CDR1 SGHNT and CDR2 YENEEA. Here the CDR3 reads CASSLGGAGTQYF. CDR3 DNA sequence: TGCGCCAGCAGCTTAGGGGGAGCAGGGACCCAGTACTTC.

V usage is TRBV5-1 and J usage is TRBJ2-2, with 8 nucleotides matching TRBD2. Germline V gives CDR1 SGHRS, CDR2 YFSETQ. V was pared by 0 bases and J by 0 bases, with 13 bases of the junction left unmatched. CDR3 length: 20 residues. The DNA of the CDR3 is TGCGCCAGCAGCTTGGTAGGGAGACTAGCGCCTATTTCGAACACCGGGGAGCTGTTTTTT. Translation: CASSLVGRLAPISNTGELFF. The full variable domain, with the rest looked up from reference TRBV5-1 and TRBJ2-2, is KAGVTQTPRYLIKTRGQQVTLSCSPISGHRSVSWYQQTPGQGLQFLFEYFSETQRNKGNFPGRFSGRQFSNSRSEMNVSTLELGDSALYLCASSLVGRLAPISNTGELFFGEGSRLTVL.

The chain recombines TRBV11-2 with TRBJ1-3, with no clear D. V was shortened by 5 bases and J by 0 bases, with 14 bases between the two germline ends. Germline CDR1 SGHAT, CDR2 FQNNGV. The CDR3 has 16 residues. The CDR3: CASSNQALGSGNTIYF. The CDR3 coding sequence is TGTGCCAGCAGCAACCAGGCCCTCGGCTCTGGAAACACCATATATTTT.